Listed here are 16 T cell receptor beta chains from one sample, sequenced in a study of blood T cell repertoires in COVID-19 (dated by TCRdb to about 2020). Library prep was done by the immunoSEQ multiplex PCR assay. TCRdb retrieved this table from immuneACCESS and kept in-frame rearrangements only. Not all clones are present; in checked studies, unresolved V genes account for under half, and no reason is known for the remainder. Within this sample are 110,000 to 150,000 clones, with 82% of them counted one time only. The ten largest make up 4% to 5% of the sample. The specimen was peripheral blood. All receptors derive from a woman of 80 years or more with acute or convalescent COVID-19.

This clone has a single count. CDR3 sequence: CASSKQPKGTGDEKLFF. The CDR3 nucleotides read TGTGCCAGCAGCAAACAGCCAAAAGGGACAGGGGATGAAAAACTGTTTTTT. The chain joins TRBV21-1 to TRBJ1-4; TRBD1, as called in the table, went unchecked against the DNA. TRBV21-1 is a documented pseudogene. CDR3 size: 17 residues.

This CDR3 is CASSVGPIYNEQFF. CDR3 DNA: TGTGCCAGCAGCGTTGGCCCCATCTACAATGAGCAGTTCTTC. V and J are TRBV9 and TRBJ2-1; the D is unclear. Trimming cost V 2 bases and J 3 bases, with 9 bases left between them. The CDR3 runs 14 residues. Germline V gives CDR1 SGDLS, CDR2 YYNGEE.

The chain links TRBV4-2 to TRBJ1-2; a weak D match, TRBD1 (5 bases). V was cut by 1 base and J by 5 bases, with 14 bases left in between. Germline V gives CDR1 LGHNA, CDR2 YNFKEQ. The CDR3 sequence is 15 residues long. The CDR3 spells CASSQVQGGDYGYTF. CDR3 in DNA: TGTGCCAGCAGCCAAGTCCAGGGAGGAGATTATGGCTACACCTTC.

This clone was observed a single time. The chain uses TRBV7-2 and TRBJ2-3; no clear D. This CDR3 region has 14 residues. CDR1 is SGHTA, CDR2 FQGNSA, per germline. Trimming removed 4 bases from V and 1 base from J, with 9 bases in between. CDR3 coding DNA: TGTGCCAGCAGCTCAGATGCCGGCACAGATACGCAGTATTTT. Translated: CASSSDAGTDTQYF.

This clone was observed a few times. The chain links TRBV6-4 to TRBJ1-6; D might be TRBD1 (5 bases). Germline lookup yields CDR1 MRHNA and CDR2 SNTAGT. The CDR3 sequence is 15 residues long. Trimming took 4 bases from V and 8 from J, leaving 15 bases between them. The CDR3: CASSGFSTEDSPLHF. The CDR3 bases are TGTGCCAGCAGTGGGTTTTCGACAGAAGATTCACCCCTCCACTTT.

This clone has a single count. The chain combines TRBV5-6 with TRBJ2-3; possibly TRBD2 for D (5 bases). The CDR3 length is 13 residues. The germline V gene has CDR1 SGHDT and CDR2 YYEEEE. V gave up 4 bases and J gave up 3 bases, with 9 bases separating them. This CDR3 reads CASSPGGTDTQYF. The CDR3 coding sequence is TGTGCCAGCAGCCCGGGCGGGACAGATACGCAGTATTTT.

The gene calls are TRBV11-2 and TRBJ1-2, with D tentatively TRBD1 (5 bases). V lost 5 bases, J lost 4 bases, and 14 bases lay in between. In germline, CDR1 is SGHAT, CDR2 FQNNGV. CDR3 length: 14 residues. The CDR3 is CASSGASNVYGYTF. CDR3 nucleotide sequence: TGTGCCAGCAGCGGGGCATCGAACGTCTATGGCTACACCTTC.

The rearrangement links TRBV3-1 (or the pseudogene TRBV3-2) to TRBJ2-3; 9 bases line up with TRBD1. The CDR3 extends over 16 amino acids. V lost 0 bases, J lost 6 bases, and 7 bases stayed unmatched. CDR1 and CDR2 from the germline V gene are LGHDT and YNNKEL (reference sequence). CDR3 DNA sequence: TGTGCCAGCAGCCAAGATACGGGACAGGGTTCGGATACGCAGTATTTT. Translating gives CASSQDTGQGSDTQYF.

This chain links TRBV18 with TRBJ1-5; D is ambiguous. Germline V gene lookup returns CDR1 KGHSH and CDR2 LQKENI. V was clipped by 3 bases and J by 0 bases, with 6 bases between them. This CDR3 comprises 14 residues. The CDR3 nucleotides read TGTGCCAGCTCACCTCTAGATAGCAATCAGCCCCAGCATTTT. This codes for CASSPLDSNQPQHF.

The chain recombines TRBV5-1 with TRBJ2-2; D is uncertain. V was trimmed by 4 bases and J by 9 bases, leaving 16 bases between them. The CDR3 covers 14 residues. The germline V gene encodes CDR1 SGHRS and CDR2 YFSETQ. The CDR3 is CASSAYPETRELFF. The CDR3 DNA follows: TGCGCCAGCAGCGCGTACCCGGAGACCCGGGAGCTGTTTTTT.

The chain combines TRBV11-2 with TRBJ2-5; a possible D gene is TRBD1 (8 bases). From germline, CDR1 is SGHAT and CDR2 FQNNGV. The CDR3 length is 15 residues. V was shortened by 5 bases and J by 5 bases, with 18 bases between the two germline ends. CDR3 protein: CASSTRQGREETQYF. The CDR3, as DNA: TGTGCCAGCAGCACTCGACAGGGGCGGGAGGAGACCCAGTACTTC. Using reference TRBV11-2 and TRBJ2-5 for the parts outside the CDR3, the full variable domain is EAGVAQSPRYKIIEKRQSVAFWCNPISGHATLYWYQQILGQGPKLLIQFQNNGVVDDSQLPKDRFSAERLKGVDSTLKIQPAKLEDSAVYLCASSTRQGREETQYFGPGTRLLVL.

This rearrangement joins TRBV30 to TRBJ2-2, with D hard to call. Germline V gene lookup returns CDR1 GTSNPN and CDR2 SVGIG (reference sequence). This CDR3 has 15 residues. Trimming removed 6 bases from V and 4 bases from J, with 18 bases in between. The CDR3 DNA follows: TGTGCCTGCACACCTCCGCTGGGCACCACCGGGGAGCTGTTTTTT. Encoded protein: CACTPPLGTTGELFF.

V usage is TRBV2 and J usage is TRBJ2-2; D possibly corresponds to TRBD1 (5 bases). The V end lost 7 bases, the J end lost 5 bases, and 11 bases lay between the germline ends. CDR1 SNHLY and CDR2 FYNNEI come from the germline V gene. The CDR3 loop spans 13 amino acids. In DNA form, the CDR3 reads TGTGCCAGCACCTACCAGGGAACCGGGGAGCTGTTTTTT. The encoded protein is CASTYQGTGELFF.

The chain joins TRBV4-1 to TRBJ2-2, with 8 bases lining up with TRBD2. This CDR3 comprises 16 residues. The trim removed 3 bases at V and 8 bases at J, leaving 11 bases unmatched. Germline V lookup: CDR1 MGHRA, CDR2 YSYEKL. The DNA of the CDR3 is TGCGCCAGCAGCCATCCGGGACGGGGGGGTGGTGGGGAGCTGTTTTTT. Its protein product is CASSHPGRGGGGELFF.

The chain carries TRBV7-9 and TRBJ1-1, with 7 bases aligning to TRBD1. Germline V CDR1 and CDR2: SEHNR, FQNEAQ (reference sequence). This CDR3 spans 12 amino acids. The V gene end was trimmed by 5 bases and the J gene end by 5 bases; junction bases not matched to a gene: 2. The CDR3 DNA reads TGTGCCAGCAGCGTACAGGGGACTGAAGCTTTCTTT. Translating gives CASSVQGTEAFF.

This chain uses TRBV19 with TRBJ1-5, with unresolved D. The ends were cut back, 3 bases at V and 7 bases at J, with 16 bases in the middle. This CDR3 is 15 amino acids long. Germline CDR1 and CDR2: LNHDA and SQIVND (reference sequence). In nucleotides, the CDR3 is TGTGCCAGTAGTATTCAGGCGGCGGAGGACCAGCCCCAGCATTTT. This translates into CASSIQAAEDQPQHF.